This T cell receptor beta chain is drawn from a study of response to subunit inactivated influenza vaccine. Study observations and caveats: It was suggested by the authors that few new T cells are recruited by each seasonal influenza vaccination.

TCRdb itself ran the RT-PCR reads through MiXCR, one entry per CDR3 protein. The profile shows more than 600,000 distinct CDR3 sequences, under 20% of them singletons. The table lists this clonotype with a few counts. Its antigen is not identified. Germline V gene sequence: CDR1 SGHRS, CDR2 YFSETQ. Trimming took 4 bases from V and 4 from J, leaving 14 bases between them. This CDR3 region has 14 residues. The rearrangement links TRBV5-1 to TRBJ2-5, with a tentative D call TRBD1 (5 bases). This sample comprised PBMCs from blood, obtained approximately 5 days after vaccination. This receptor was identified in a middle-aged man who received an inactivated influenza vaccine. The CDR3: CASSRARDAETQYF. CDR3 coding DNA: TGCGCCAGCAGCAGAGCCAGGGATGCAGAGACCCAGTACTTC.